The 28 T cell receptor beta chains below all came from one sample that was sequenced in a study of T cell repertoires in cytomegalovirus infection. No antigen is known for these receptors. MiXCR, applied by TCRdb to the reads, yields one record per CDR3 protein. The table records approximately 910,000 distinct CDR3 sequences, roughly 30% of them present only once. Sequences were derived from cultured CD8+ T cells from PBMCs, sampled from culture after CMV antigen stimulation. The receptors shown here come from a human donor in good health (CMV status not recorded). Some clones in this sample may be carry-over from other donors' samples.

Details on this clonotype: The junction differs from germline at one of its ends, possibly a read error. The rearrangement joins TRBV7-9 to TRBJ1-1; a possible D gene is TRBD1 (6 bases). This CDR3 has 12 residues. Germline assignment: CDR1 SEHNR and CDR2 FQNEAQ (reference sequence). In DNA, the CDR3 is TGTACCAGCAGCTTAGCAGGGGATGAAGCTTTCTTT. Protein: CTSSLAGDEAFF.

The chain links TRBV27 to TRBJ1-1, with no clear D. The V end was cut by 3 bases, the J end by 0 bases, with 8 bases between. The CDR3 is 14 residues long. Germline assignment: CDR1 MNHEY and CDR2 SMNVEV (reference sequence). CDR3: CASSFGPMNTEAFF. CDR3 bases: TGTGCCAGCAGTTTTGGTCCCATGAACACTGAAGCTTTCTTT.

V gene TRBV11-2 combines with J gene TRBJ2-5; 7 bases align to TRBD1. Germline CDR1 reads SGHAT; CDR2 reads FQNNGV. Trimming cost V 5 bases and J 4 bases; bases outside gene matches: 10. The CDR3 sequence is 15 residues long. CDR3 coding DNA: TGTGCCAGCAGCCCCAACAGGGGTCGGAGAGAGACCCAGTACTTC. Protein: CASSPNRGRRETQYF. The full variable domain, in which reference TRBV11-2 and TRBJ2-5 provide the parts outside the CDR3, is EAGVAQSPRYKIIEKRQSVAFWCNPISGHATLYWYQQILGQGPKLLIQFQNNGVVDDSQLPKDRFSAERLKGVDSTLKIQPAKLEDSAVYLCASSPNRGRRETQYFGPGTRLLVL.

Points on this clonotype: A much more abundant neighbour one base away suggests this may be a read error. This rearrangement joins TRBV6-5 to TRBJ1-1, with 9 bases fitting TRBD1. The CDR3 spans 15 residues. Per germline, CDR1 MNHEY and CDR2 SVGAGI. CDR3 amino acids: CANSYSATGGTEAFF. The DNA for the CDR3 is TGTGCCAACAGTTACTCCGCGACAGGGGGCACTGAAGCTTTCTTT.

V is TRBV6-4 and J is TRBJ2-1; perhaps TRBD1 as D (6 bases). Germline assignment: CDR1 MRHNA and CDR2 SNTAGT. Between the trimmed V and J ends, which lost 4 bases and 7 bases, there was a span of 14 bases. The CDR3 length is 14 residues. This chain's CDR3 is CASSVVRGGNEQFF. The CDR3 DNA reads as TGTGCCAGCAGTGTCGTGCGAGGGGGTAATGAGCAGTTCTTC.

This clonotype was observed a few times. The chain links TRBV28 to TRBJ2-7; TRBD1 might be the D (6 bases). CDR1 is MDHEN and CDR2 is SYDVKM in the germline V gene. V was trimmed by 5 bases and J by 0 bases, leaving 11 bases between them. There are 14 residues in the CDR3. As DNA, the CDR3 is TGTGCCAGCAGTATCTCGGGACACTCCTACGAGCAGTACGTC. Translation: CASSISGHSYEQYV.

V usage is TRBV29-1 and J usage is TRBJ2-1, with TRBD2 identical over 9 bases. The CDR3 has 19 residues. With 0 bases clipped from V and 3 bases from J, the junction kept 15 bases outside the gene matches. CDR1 SQVTM and CDR2 ANQGSEA come from the germline V gene. The CDR3 region has the DNA TGCAGCGTTGAAGAGTTTAATAGCGGGGGCGCCCGGGGCTACAATGAGCAGTTCTTC. It yields the protein CSVEEFNSGGARGYNEQFF.

A few counts support this clonotype. The chain employs TRBV5-5 and TRBJ2-2, with D tentatively TRBD1 (6 bases). V dropped 0 bases and J dropped 0 bases, with 12 bases sitting between them. CDR1 is SGHKS, CDR2 YYEKEE, per germline (reference sequence). The length of the CDR3 is 17 residues. CDR3 sequence (DNA): TGTGCCAGCAGCTTGGATCCGACAGGATCGAACACCGGGGAGCTGTTTTTT. It translates to CASSLDPTGSNTGELFF.

Comments on this clonotype: Mismatch with germline at one junction end may stem from a read error. This chain links TRBV4-1 with TRBJ1-1, with D perhaps matching TRBD1 (5 bases). The germline gives CDR1 MGHRA, CDR2 YSYEKL. The CDR3 is made up of 15 amino acids. Here the CDR3 reads CASSQDWGPYTEAFF. The CDR3 DNA follows: TGTGCCAGCAGCCAAGATTGGGGACCATACACTGAAGCTTTCTTT.

Many counts were recorded for this clonotype. V is TRBV11-2 and J is TRBJ2-3, with D perhaps TRBD2 (6 bases). V was trimmed by 5 bases and J by 4 bases, leaving 16 bases between them. The CDR3 runs 15 residues. Germline V gene sequence: CDR1 SGHAT, CDR2 FQNNGV. The CDR3 is CASSLRGSEADTQYF. For the CDR3, the DNA is TGTGCCAGCAGCCTCCGGGGGTCCGAAGCAGATACGCAGTATTTT.

CDR3 sequence reads: CASSSHSGVSTDTQYF. Here the CDR3 DNA reads TGTGCCAGCAGCTCCCATAGCGGGGTTAGCACAGATACGCAGTATTTT. This chain uses TRBV9 with TRBJ2-3, with TRBD2 matching 8 bases. The germline gives CDR1 SGDLS, CDR2 YYNGEE. Trimming took 4 bases from V and 0 from J; bases not matched to a gene: 7. CDR3 length: 16 amino acids. Complete variable domain (other parts from reference TRBV9 and TRBJ2-3): DSGVTQTPKHLITATGQRVTLRCSPRSGDLSVYWYQQSLDQGLQFLIQYYNGEERAKGNILERFSAQQFPDLHSELNLSSLELGDSALYFCASSSHSGVSTDTQYFGPGTRLTVL.

This clonotype was found many times. At one boundary the junction diverges from the germline segment, which might be a read error. The rearrangement joins TRBV7-2 to TRBJ1-5; unclear D gene. From germline, CDR1 is SGHTA and CDR2 FQGNSA. The CDR3 sequence is 13 residues long. The CDR3 protein is CASSIAGNQPQHF. CDR3 sequence (DNA): TGTGCCAGCAGCATAGCCGGCAATCAGCCCCAGCATTTT.

This clonotype was seen only a few times. The J gene is TRBJ1-4, the V gene TRBV12-5; D unclear. Trimming shortened V by 6 bases and J by 6 bases, and 11 bases separated the two germline ends. Looked up from germline, CDR1 is LGHNT and CDR2 is FRNRAP. The CDR3 sequence is 13 residues long. The CDR3 sequence is CASGSEFDEKLFF. In DNA form, the CDR3 reads TGTGCTAGTGGCAGCGAGTTTGATGAAAAACTGTTTTTT.

This clonotype was counted at least ten times. V gene TRBV7-6 combines with J gene TRBJ2-5; possibly TRBD2 for D (5 bases). The CDR3 consists of 16 residues. V shed 3 bases and J shed 2 bases, with 16 bases lying between them. Germline values: CDR1 SGHVS, CDR2 FNYEAQ. CDR3 DNA sequence: TGTGCCAGCAGCTTTTCGGTTTACGGGGTTCAAGAGACCCAGTACTTC. Its translation: CASSFSVYGVQETQYF. The full variable domain, with the rest looked up from reference TRBV7-6 and TRBJ2-5, is GAGVSQSPRYKVTKRGQDVALRCDPISGHVSLYWYRQALGQGPEFLTYFNYEAQQDKSGLPNDRFSAERPEGSISTLTIQRTEQRDSAMYRCASSFSVYGVQETQYFGPGTRLLVL.

The chain carries TRBV5-1 and TRBJ1-1, with D possibly TRBD1 on 6 matching bases. The CDR3 has 15 amino acids. Trimming stripped 3 bases from V and 3 bases from J, with 15 bases between. The germline CDR1 and CDR2 sequences are SGHRS and YFSETQ. The CDR3 reads CASSSGARGDTEAFF. The CDR3 DNA reads TGCGCCAGCAGCTCCGGGGCAAGGGGGGACACTGAAGCTTTCTTT.

The chain joins TRBV14 to TRBJ2-1; D might be TRBD1 (5 bases). Germline V lookup: CDR1 SGHDN, CDR2 FVKESK. This CDR3 comprises 15 residues. V was clipped by 6 bases and J by 4 bases, with 16 bases between them. CDR3 sequence reads: CASRPRGLGYNEQFF. CDR3 sequence (DNA): TGTGCCAGCAGGCCTAGGGGTCTGGGGTACAATGAGCAGTTCTTC.

The chain links TRBV4-3 to TRBJ1-5, with TRBD1 identical over 7 bases. V was pared by 0 bases and J by 2 bases, with 4 bases of the junction left unmatched. Germline CDR1 LGHNA, CDR2 YSLEER. The CDR3 runs to 16 residues. CDR3 nucleotide sequence: TGCGCCAGCAGCCAAGAAGTAGGGGGCGGCAATCAGCCCCAGCATTTT. This gives the protein CASSQEVGGGNQPQHF.

This sequence joins TRBV10-3 and TRBJ2-5; D is perhaps TRBD2 (5 bases). There are 15 residues in the CDR3. From germline, CDR1 is ENHRY and CDR2 SYGVKD. The V end lost 4 bases, the J end lost 1 base, and 13 bases lay between the germline ends. The CDR3 sequence: CAISAGLALQETQYF. The CDR3 nucleotides read TGTGCCATCAGTGCTGGACTCGCGCTCCAAGAGACCCAGTACTTC.

The V and J genes are TRBV28 and TRBJ2-1; D is uncertain. Trimming removed 4 bases from V and 10 bases from J, with 17 bases in between. Germline V gene data show CDR1 as MDHEN and CDR2 as SYDVKM. The CDR3 runs 14 residues. The CDR3 region has the DNA TGTGCCAGCAGTTCCGGACCGATCTTCTGGGAGCAGTTCTTC. As protein: CASSSGPIFWEQFF.

The chain combines TRBV6-5 with TRBJ2-7; 9 bases are a match to TRBD1. Trimming cost V 2 bases and J 5 bases; bases outside gene matches: 7. The CDR3 is 15 amino acids. Germline V gene lookup returns CDR1 MNHEY and CDR2 SVGAGI. The CDR3 region has the DNA TGTGCCAGCAGTTACAGGGACAGGGCTGATCACGAGCAGTACTTC. This encodes CASSYRDRADHEQYF.

V usage is TRBV19 and J usage is TRBJ1-1; a possible D gene is TRBD1 (6 bases). The CDR3 contains 14 residues. The V end lost 5 bases, the J end lost 6 bases, and 16 bases lay between the germline ends. Per germline, CDR1 LNHDA and CDR2 SQIVND (reference sequence). The CDR3 nucleotides are TGTGCCAGTAGTGTTCTAGGCAGGGGAGCTGAAGCTTTCTTT. This sequence encodes CASSVLGRGAEAFF. The variable domain in full, with the rest retrieved from reference TRBV19 and TRBJ1-1, is DGGITQSPKYLFRKEGQNVTLSCEQNLNHDAMYWYRQDPGQGLRLIYYSQIVNDFQKGDIAEGYSVSREKKESFPLTVTSAQKNPTAFYLCASSVLGRGAEAFFGQGTRLTVV.

There are many counts of this clonotype. The chain uses TRBV6-2 or TRBV6-3 and TRBJ2-7, with D unclear. Trimming left V 0 bases short and J 6 bases short, with 9 bases between. Germline CDR1 reads MNHEY; CDR2 reads SVGEGT. This CDR3 has 13 residues. CDR3 bases: TGTGCCAGCAGTTACTCGATGGCAGTCGAGCAGTACTTC. Its protein product is CASSYSMAVEQYF.

This clonotype was detected a few times. The chain links TRBV13 to TRBJ2-1; D is unresolved. Germline lookup yields CDR1 PRHDT and CDR2 FYEKMQ (reference sequence). CDR3 length: 15 amino acids. Trimming shortened V by 5 bases and J by 6 bases, and 17 bases separated the two germline ends. The CDR3 protein is CASSPRSPPGNEQFF. In DNA, the CDR3 is TGTGCCAGCAGCCCCCGGTCACCCCCCGGCAATGAGCAGTTCTTC.

This chain joins TRBV24-1 and TRBJ2-3; D gene unclear. Germline V CDR1 and CDR2: KGHDR, SFDVKD. The CDR3 runs to 14 residues. The ends were cut back, 4 bases at V and 6 bases at J, with 13 bases in the middle. CDR3 region: CATSDKRPPDTQYF. The CDR3 nucleotides are TGTGCCACCAGTGACAAACGGCCGCCGGATACGCAGTATTTT.

Note on this clonotype: A much bigger clone sits one base away, suggesting this may be a read error. The rearrangement joins TRBV7-2 to TRBJ2-1; TRBD1 matches at 10 bases. The V gene's germline CDR1 is SGHTA and CDR2 FQGNSA. The CDR3 consists of 20 residues. Losses at the gene ends were 5 bases for V and 2 bases for J; bases not matched to a gene: 18. The DNA for the CDR3 is TGTGCCAGCAGCATAGAACCGGGACAGGGGACGGCTACTCCCTACAATGAGCAGTTCTTC. Protein: CASSIEPGQGTATPYNEQFF.

This clonotype was seen more than once but under ten times. V gene TRBV6-2 or TRBV6-3 combines with J gene TRBJ2-5; 9 bases match TRBD2. This CDR3 contains 14 residues. Trimming cost V 6 bases and J 5 bases; bases outside gene matches: 7. The germline gives CDR1 MNHEY, CDR2 SVGEGT. The CDR3: CASSQGTSWETQYF. DNA for the CDR3: TGTGCCAGCAGCCAAGGGACTAGCTGGGAGACCCAGTACTTC.

The chain employs TRBV4-1 and TRBJ1-1; D is uncertain. CDR1 and CDR2 (germline): MGHRA, YSYEKL. Trimming stripped 0 bases from V and 1 base from J, with 6 bases between. CDR3 length equals 14 residues. The CDR3 protein is CASSQDSENTEAFF. In nucleotides, the CDR3 is TGCGCCAGCAGCCAAGACTCGGAGAACACTGAAGCTTTCTTT.

The rearrangement links TRBV14 to TRBJ2-5; weak D call: TRBD2 (6 bases). CDR3 length: 14 residues. CDR1 is SGHDN, CDR2 FVKESK, per germline. V lost 6 bases, J lost 2 bases, and 13 bases lay in between. DNA for the CDR3: TGTGCCAGCAGTCGACTAGTTAAACAAGAGACCCAGTACTTC. As protein: CASSRLVKQETQYF.